This TCR beta chain is drawn from a study of cytomegalovirus exposure and HLA in healthy donors. This clone was seen more than once but under ten times. Antigen: not known. Whole-study findings and limits: The study dropped some indistinguishable V segments, TRBV6-2 and TRBV6-3 among them.

Healthy people donating bone marrow made up the donors. The V end was cut by 2 bases, the J end by 8 bases, with 19 bases between. This CDR3 is 16 amino acids long. CDR1 and CDR2 from the germline V gene are MNHEY and SVGAGI. The PCR ran on 60 Vbeta and 13 Jbeta primers. In the original workflow: In a later analysis, the count reached about 82 million unique TCR beta chains, with roughly 9.9 million shared. This table comes from immunoSEQ multiplex PCR, and its TCRdb copy is limited to in-frame clones, with some not included. D and trimming come from the DNA, and the V and J calls and clone size come from that table. The table lists 200,000 or so clones, 75% to 90% of them singletons.

Sequenced: PBMCs. This sequence originates from a middle-aged man in good health and CMV-seropositive. This chain links TRBV6-5 with TRBJ2-1; weak D call: TRBD1 (5 bases). CDR3 residues: CASSYQGHPVFHEQFF. The CDR3 region has the DNA TGTGCCAGCAGTTACCAGGGCCATCCGGTCTTCCATGAGCAGTTCTTC.